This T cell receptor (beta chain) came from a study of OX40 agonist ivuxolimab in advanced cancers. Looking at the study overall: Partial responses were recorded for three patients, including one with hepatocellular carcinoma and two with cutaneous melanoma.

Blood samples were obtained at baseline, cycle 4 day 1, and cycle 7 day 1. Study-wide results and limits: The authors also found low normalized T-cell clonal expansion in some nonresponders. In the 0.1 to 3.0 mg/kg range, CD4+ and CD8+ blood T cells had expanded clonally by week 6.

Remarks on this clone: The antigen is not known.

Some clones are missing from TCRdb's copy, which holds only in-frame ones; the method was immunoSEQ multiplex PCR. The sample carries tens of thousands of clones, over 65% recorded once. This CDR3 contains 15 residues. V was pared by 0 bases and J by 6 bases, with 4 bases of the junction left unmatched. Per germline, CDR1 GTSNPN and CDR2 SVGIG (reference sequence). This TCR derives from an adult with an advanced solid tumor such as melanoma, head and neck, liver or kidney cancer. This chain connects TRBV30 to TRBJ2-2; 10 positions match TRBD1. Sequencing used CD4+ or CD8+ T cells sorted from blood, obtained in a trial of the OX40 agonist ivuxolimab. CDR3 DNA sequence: TGTGCCTGGAGTGTATCCGACAGGGGGCCCGGGGAGCTGTTTTTT. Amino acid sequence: CAWSVSDRGPGELFF.